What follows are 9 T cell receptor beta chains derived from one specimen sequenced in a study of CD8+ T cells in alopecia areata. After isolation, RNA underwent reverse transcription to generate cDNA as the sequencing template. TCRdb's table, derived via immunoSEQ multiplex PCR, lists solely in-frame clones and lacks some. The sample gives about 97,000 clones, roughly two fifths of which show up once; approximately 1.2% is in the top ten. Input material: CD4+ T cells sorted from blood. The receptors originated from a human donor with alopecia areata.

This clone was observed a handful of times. The CDR3: CSVEDSGSGTEAFF. The CDR3 DNA reads TGCAGCGTTGAAGATTCGGGGAGTGGTACTGAAGCTTTCTTT. The chain recombines TRBV29-1 with TRBJ1-1, with D hard to call. Trimming shortened V by 0 bases and J by 5 bases, and 13 bases separated the two germline ends. The CDR3 contains 14 residues. Looked up from germline, CDR1 is SQVTM and CDR2 is ANQGSEA.

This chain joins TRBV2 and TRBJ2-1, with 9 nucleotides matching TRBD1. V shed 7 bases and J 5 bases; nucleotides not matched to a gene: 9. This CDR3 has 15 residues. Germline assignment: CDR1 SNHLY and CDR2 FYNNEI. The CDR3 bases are TGTGCCAGCAATACCGCACAGGGGGCGGACAATGAGCAGTTCTTC. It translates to CASNTAQGADNEQFF.

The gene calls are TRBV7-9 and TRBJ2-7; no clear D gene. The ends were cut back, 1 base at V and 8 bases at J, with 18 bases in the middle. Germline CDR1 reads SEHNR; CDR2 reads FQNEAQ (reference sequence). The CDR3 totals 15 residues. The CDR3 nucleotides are TGTGCCAGCAGCTTAGATGTCGACTTCTCTCCCAAGCAGTACTTC. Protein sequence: CASSLDVDFSPKQYF. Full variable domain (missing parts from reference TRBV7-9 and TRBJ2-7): DTGVSQNPRHKITKRGQNVTFRCDPISEHNRLYWYRQTLGQGPEFLTYFQNEAQLEKSRLLSDRFSAERPKGSFSTLEIQRTEQGDSAMYLCASSLDVDFSPKQYFGPGTRLTVT.

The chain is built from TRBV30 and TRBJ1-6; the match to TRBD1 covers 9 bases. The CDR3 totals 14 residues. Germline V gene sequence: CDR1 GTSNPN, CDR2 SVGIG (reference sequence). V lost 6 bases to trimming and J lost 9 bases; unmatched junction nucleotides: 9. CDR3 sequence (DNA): TGTGCCTGTGCATCCGGGACAGGGTTTTCACCCCTCCACTTT. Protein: CACASGTGFSPLHF.

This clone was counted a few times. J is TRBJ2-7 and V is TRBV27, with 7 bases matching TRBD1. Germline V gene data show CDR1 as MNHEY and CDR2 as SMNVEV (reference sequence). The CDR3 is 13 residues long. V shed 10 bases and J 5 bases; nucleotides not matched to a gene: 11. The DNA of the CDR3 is TGTGCCACCAAGACAGGGAGTGTCAACGAGCAGTACTTC. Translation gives CATKTGSVNEQYF.

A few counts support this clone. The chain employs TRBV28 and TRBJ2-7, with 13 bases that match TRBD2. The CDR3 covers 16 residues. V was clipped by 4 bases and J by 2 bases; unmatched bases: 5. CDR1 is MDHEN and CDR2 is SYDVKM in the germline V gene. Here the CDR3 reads CASSSLAGGRTYEQYF. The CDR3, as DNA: TGTGCCAGCAGTTCACTAGCGGGGGGGAGAACCTACGAGCAGTACTTC.

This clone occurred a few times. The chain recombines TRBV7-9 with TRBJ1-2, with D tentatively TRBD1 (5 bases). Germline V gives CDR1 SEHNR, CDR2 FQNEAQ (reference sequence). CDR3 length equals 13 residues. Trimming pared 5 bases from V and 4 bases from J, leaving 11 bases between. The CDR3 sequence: CASSPRQSYGYTF. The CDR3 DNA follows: TGTGCCAGCAGCCCGAGACAGTCCTATGGCTACACCTTC.

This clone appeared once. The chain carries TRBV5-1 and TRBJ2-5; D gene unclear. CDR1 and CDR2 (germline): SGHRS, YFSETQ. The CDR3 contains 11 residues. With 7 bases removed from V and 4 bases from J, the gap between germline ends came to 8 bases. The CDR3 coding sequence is TGCGCCAGCTTCGAGGCAGAGACCCAGTACTTC. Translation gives CASFEAETQYF.

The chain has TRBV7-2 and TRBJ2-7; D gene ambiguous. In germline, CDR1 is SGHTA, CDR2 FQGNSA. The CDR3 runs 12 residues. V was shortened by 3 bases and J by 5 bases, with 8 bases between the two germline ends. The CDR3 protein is CASSLKRDEQYF. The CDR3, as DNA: TGTGCCAGCAGCTTGAAAAGGGACGAGCAGTACTTC.